This TCR beta chain was obtained from a study of blood T cell repertoires in COVID-19. Study details: Sites across the United States, Italy and Spain contributed samples from acute and convalescent COVID-19. PBMCs, B-cell-depleted T cells, or T cells were the source of the cDNA or gDNA that made up the material.

Trimming removed 5 bases from V and 5 bases from J; junction bases left unmatched: 12. Looked up from germline, CDR1 is SGHAT and CDR2 is FQDESV (reference sequence). CDR3 length: 16 amino acids. The protocol was immunoSEQ multiplex PCR, while the TCRdb copy is restricted to in-frame clones and leaves out a portion. The table has a few hundred thousand clones, approximately 88% seen once. V usage is TRBV11-1 and J usage is TRBJ2-1; 7 nucleotides agree with TRBD2. This TCR derives from a woman in her thirties or forties who had recovered from COVID-19. The sequenced sample was peripheral blood. The DNA for the CDR3 is TGTGCCAGCAGCGTAGGGTACGGGACTACAAACAATGAGCAGTTCTTC. It yields the protein CASSVGYGTTNNEQFF.